The next 26 T cell receptor beta chains were all read from a single sample in a study of human T cells and chemical hapten exposure. Time point specified: healthy volunteer bleed at 6 weeks. Whole blood, unfractionated, served as the material for total RNA extraction. One entry per CDR3 protein, called by TCRdb with MiXCR from the RACE reads. Of some 31,000 distinct CDR3 sequences in the sample, about 5.5% were seen once. The sequencing input was whole blood. Receptors were obtained from a human donor in good health. Some clones in this sample may be carry-over from other donors' samples.

The J gene is TRBJ1-6, the V gene TRBV27; D remains unclear. V lost 5 bases and J lost 7, with 9 bases in between. The CDR3 covers 13 residues. Germline values: CDR1 MNHEY, CDR2 SMNVEV (reference sequence). The CDR3: CASSAGRNSPLHF. CDR3 coding DNA: TGTGCCAGCAGTGCGGGTCGGAATTCACCCCTCCACTTT.

This clonotype showed up just a few times. The chain joins TRBV28 to TRBJ2-4; 10 nucleotides agree with TRBD1. This CDR3 has 15 residues. From germline, CDR1 is MDHEN and CDR2 SYDVKM. V trimming: 6 bases; J trimming: 9 bases; junction bases outside the gene matches: 11. The CDR3 region is CASRTGDRGGGIQYF. In nucleotides, the CDR3 is TGTGCCAGCAGGACCGGGGACAGGGGAGGAGGCATTCAGTACTTC.

The chain recombines TRBV3-1 with TRBJ1-1; no reliable D call. The germline gives CDR1 LGHDT, CDR2 YNNKEL (reference sequence). The CDR3 runs 14 residues. V was cut by 0 bases and J by 1 base, with 6 bases left in between. The CDR3 here is CASSQERENTEAFF. The CDR3 DNA follows: TGTGCCAGCAGCCAAGAAAGGGAGAACACTGAAGCTTTCTTT.

At least ten counts were recorded for this clonotype. V gene TRBV30 combines with J gene TRBJ1-3; tentative D call: TRBD1 (6 bases). Germline CDR1 GTSNPN, CDR2 SVGIG (reference sequence). CDR3 size: 15 residues. Trimming stripped 2 bases from V and 0 bases from J, with 11 bases between. This CDR3 reads CAWSLGQSSGNTIYF. Here the CDR3 DNA reads TGTGCCTGGAGTTTGGGACAAAGCTCTGGAAACACCATATATTTT.

This chain connects TRBV5-5 to TRBJ1-5; D is perhaps TRBD1 (6 bases). Deletions cut 4 bases from V and 5 bases from J, with 19 bases between. The germline gives CDR1 SGHKS, CDR2 YYEKEE (reference sequence). The CDR3 sequence is 16 residues long. DNA of the CDR3: TGTGCCAGCAGCCCCTACCCCCCGGGGGGGCATCAGCCCCAGCATTTT. It translates to CASSPYPPGGHQPQHF.

This clonotype occurred many times. The rearrangement uses TRBV29-1 and TRBJ2-3; 12 bases agree with TRBD2. The CDR3 extends over 19 amino acids. Germline assignment: CDR1 SQVTM and CDR2 ANQGSEA. Losses at the gene ends were 3 bases for V and 3 bases for J; bases not matched to a gene: 16. CDR3 in amino acids: CSVERELAGGSLGTDTQYF. In DNA form, the CDR3 reads TGCAGCGTTGAGAGGGAACTAGCGGGAGGTTCGTTGGGGACAGATACGCAGTATTTT.

This clonotype was observed at least ten times. The J gene is TRBJ1-5, the V gene TRBV6-5; maybe TRBD1 (6 bases). Deletions cut 5 bases from V and 5 bases from J, with 19 bases between. Germline values: CDR1 MNHEY, CDR2 SVGAGI. The CDR3 is made up of 16 amino acids. The CDR3 reads CASSPTQQGGDQPQHF. The CDR3 DNA is TGTGCCAGCAGTCCCACACAACAGGGAGGGGATCAGCCCCAGCATTTT.

This clonotype was seen more than once but under ten times. This chain links TRBV7-2 with TRBJ2-1; 9 nucleotides match TRBD1. The CDR3 covers 17 residues. The junction had 15 bases not matched to a gene; V was cut back by 6 bases and J by 6 bases. The germline V gene encodes CDR1 SGHTA and CDR2 FQGNSA. Here the CDR3 DNA reads TGTGCCAGCAGAAGCCCCCAGCCCGGGACAGGGACCAATGAGCAGTTCTTC. Its protein product is CASRSPQPGTGTNEQFF.

J is TRBJ1-1 and V is TRBV6-6; no clear D. This CDR3 has 13 amino acids. Germline V lookup: CDR1 MNHNY, CDR2 SVGAGI (reference sequence). Trimming pared 2 bases from V and 4 bases from J, leaving 8 bases between. The CDR3 bases are TGTGCCAGCAGTTACGAAGGGAGCACTGAAGCTTTCTTT. This translates into CASSYEGSTEAFF.

This chain links TRBV20-1 with TRBJ1-1; TRBD1 matches at 8 bases. The CDR3 runs 13 residues. Germline CDR1 is DFQATT and CDR2 is SNEGSKA (reference sequence). With 3 bases clipped from V and 10 bases from J, the junction kept 10 bases outside the gene matches. CDR3 in DNA: TGCAGTGCTAGTAAGACAGGGGCGCAAGGAGCTTTCTTT. It yields the protein CSASKTGAQGAFF.

This clonotype was counted at least ten times. CDR3 in DNA: TGTGCCAGCTCACCGAACAGGGCAGATACGCAGTATTTT. This encodes CASSPNRADTQYF. The J gene is TRBJ2-3, the V gene TRBV18; a possible D gene is TRBD1 (6 bases). V lost 3 bases and J lost 4, with 8 bases in between. The CDR3 is 13 amino acids. The germline V gene encodes CDR1 KGHSH and CDR2 LQKENI.

The rearrangement uses TRBV20-1 and TRBJ1-1; 9 positions agree with TRBD1. This CDR3 spans 15 amino acids. Germline V gives CDR1 DFQATT, CDR2 SNEGSKA (reference sequence). Written as DNA, the CDR3 is TGCAGGGCAGTCCCGGGACAGGGATGGAGCACTGAAGCTTTCTTT. It is translated as CRAVPGQGWSTEAFF.

The chain links TRBV2 to TRBJ2-3; D is undetermined. V was pared by 7 bases and J by 5 bases, with 13 bases between. The CDR3 covers 13 residues. Germline lookup yields CDR1 SNHLY and CDR2 FYNNEI. CDR3: CASIWAPRDTQYF. Here the CDR3 DNA reads TGTGCCAGCATCTGGGCGCCGAGAGATACGCAGTATTTT.

This clonotype was recorded many times. J is TRBJ2-7 and V is TRBV20-1; 10 bases are shared with TRBD2. CDR3 length: 16 residues. Germline V lookup: CDR1 DFQATT, CDR2 SNEGSKA (reference sequence). V trimming: 1 base; J trimming: 6 bases; junction bases outside the gene matches: 12. The CDR3, as DNA: TGCAGTGCTAGAGGAATAACTAGCGGGGAGAAAAGCGAGCAGTACTTC. Its translation is CSARGITSGEKSEQYF.

This clonotype was seen ten or more times. The chain joins TRBV28 to TRBJ2-2, with 8 bases matching TRBD1. Germline loops: CDR1 MDHEN, CDR2 SYDVKM. This CDR3 contains 16 residues. J gave up 5 bases and V 4 bases, and 9 bases lay outside the gene matches. The CDR3 reads CASSSTRQGPTGELFF. CDR3 coding DNA: TGTGCCAGCAGTTCGACCCGACAGGGGCCGACCGGGGAGCTGTTTTTT.

This clonotype occurred many times. The J gene is TRBJ1-4, the V gene TRBV7-2, with 9 bases matching TRBD1. CDR1 is SGHTA and CDR2 is FQGNSA in the germline V gene. Germline trimming cut 6 bases from V and 5 bases from J; bases unmatched to any gene: 4. The CDR3 sequence is 14 residues long. CDR3: CASSRTGVNEKLFF. The CDR3 DNA sequence: TGTGCCAGCAGTAGGACAGGGGTCAATGAAAAACTGTTTTTT.

The V gene is TRBV20-1, the J gene TRBJ1-3; D is possibly TRBD1 (5 bases). CDR3 length: 14 amino acids. Germline CDR1 is DFQATT and CDR2 is SNEGSKA (reference sequence). CDR3 in amino acids: CGAVHRSSGNTIYF. CDR3 DNA: TGCGGGGCAGTGCACCGGAGCTCTGGAAACACCATATATTTT.

CDR3 protein: CASSPPHSRTEAFF. CDR3 nucleotide sequence: TGTGCCAGCAGTCCCCCCCACAGTCGCACTGAAGCTTTCTTT. This chain links TRBV6-2 or TRBV6-3 with TRBJ1-1; D uncertain. The germline V gene encodes CDR1 MNHEY and CDR2 SVGEGT. CDR3 length equals 14 residues. V shed 5 bases and J shed 4 bases, with 14 bases lying between them.

This clonotype was detected many times. This chain uses TRBV6-6 with TRBJ2-2; 7 bases line up with TRBD2. Germline-derived CDR1 and CDR2 are MNHNY and SVGAGI (reference sequence). The CDR3 length is 17 residues. Trimming at V came to 6 bases and at J to 3 bases, leaving 13 bases not matched to a gene. CDR3 amino acids: CASRFLYLGGDTGELFF. In DNA form, the CDR3 reads TGTGCCAGCAGATTCCTTTATCTGGGAGGGGACACCGGGGAGCTGTTTTTT.

The gene calls are TRBV6-1 and TRBJ1-2, with D maybe TRBD1 (6 bases). Looked up from germline, CDR1 is MNHNS and CDR2 is SASEGT. The CDR3 loop spans 16 amino acids. The V and J ends lost 0 bases and 4 bases respectively, with 15 bases between them. Written as DNA, the CDR3 is TGTGCCAGCAGTGAAGCGGGGGCCCTCAGTGGCTATGGCTACACCTTC. It translates to CASSEAGALSGYGYTF.

This clonotype occurred many times. CDR3 sequence (DNA): TGTGCCAGCAGTGATAAGCCAGGGGGCACAGATACGCAGTATTTT. Protein sequence: CASSDKPGGTDTQYF. The rearrangement links TRBV6-4 to TRBJ2-3, with a weak D call TRBD1 (6 bases). The V gene lost 3 bases and the J gene lost 1 base, with 11 bases spanning the gap. This CDR3 has 15 residues. Per the germline V gene, CDR1 is MRHNA and CDR2 is SNTAGT.

In this sample, this clonotype turned up many times. The chain carries TRBV12-3 or TRBV12-4 and TRBJ1-6; possible D gene TRBD1, 5 bases. The V and J ends lost 3 bases and 7 bases respectively, with 10 bases between them. There are 14 residues in the CDR3. This CDR3 is CASSFGDGNSPLHF. CDR3 nucleotide sequence: TGTGCCAGCAGTTTTGGGGACGGGAATTCACCCCTCCACTTT.

This clonotype was observed a few times. The genes are TRBV20-1 and TRBJ1-1; tentatively, D is TRBD1 (6 bases). Germline V gene lookup returns CDR1 DFQATT and CDR2 SNEGSKA (reference sequence). This CDR3 is 11 amino acids long. The germline V and J ends were trimmed by 6 bases and 11 bases, with 16 bases remaining between them. Here the CDR3 DNA reads TGCAGTGCCTCCATTCAGGGGTTTGCTTTCTTT. Amino acids: CSASIQGFAFF.

This clonotype was seen many times. The gene calls are TRBV7-2 and TRBJ1-4; 8 bases are shared with TRBD1. V shed 3 bases and J 7 bases; nucleotides not matched to a gene: 4. The germline V gene has CDR1 SGHTA and CDR2 FQGNSA. CDR3 size: 14 residues. This CDR3 reads CASSFQGAAEKLFF. The CDR3 DNA sequence: TGTGCCAGCAGCTTTCAGGGGGCGGCTGAAAAACTGTTTTTT.

This clonotype was seen at least ten times. This sequence joins TRBV6-1 and TRBJ1-4; 7 bases match TRBD1. The ends lost 4 bases at V and 7 bases at J; junction bases unmatched: 9. The CDR3 consists of 15 residues. Looked up from germline, CDR1 is MNHNS and CDR2 is SASEGT. The CDR3 spells CASSGRRDSGEKLFF. In DNA, the CDR3 is TGTGCCAGCAGTGGAAGGAGGGACAGCGGTGAAAAACTGTTTTTT.

The J gene is TRBJ1-1, the V gene TRBV5-1; D unresolved. The CDR3 runs 15 residues. The V gene lost 0 bases and the J gene lost 0 bases, with 9 bases spanning the gap. CDR1 is SGHRS and CDR2 is YFSETQ in the germline V gene. The CDR3 protein is CASSLVGQMNTEAFF. DNA of the CDR3: TGCGCCAGCAGCTTGGTAGGTCAGATGAACACTGAAGCTTTCTTT.